Each of the 24 T cell receptor beta chains below was sequenced from the same sample in a study of T cell changes during pregnancy in multiple sclerosis. Here immunoSEQ multiplex PCR was the method, and the copy in TCRdb shows in-frame clones only, minus some. The sample yields tens of thousands of clones, about nine tenths seen once. The sample was peripheral blood, taken in the third trimester of pregnancy. The receptors were gathered from a female donor in good health, enrolled as a control in a pregnancy study.

The rearrangement uses TRBV7-9 and TRBJ2-7; TRBD1 is a possible D gene (6 bases). Trimming shortened V by 6 bases and J by 5 bases, and 17 bases separated the two germline ends. CDR3 size: 14 residues. Germline V gene lookup returns CDR1 SEHNR and CDR2 FQNEAQ (reference sequence). The CDR3 bases are TGTGCCAGCAGGGGTCTGGGGGCCAACGACGAGCAGTACTTC. This sequence encodes CASRGLGANDEQYF. Drawing the rest from reference TRBV7-9 and TRBJ2-7, the complete variable domain is DTGVSQNPRHKITKRGQNVTFRCDPISEHNRLYWYRQTLGQGPEFLTYFQNEAQLEKSRLLSDRFSAERPKGSFSTLEIQRTEQGDSAMYLCASRGLGANDEQYFGPGTRLTVT.

The chain's CDR3 is CASSEGGQGFNEQFF. CDR3 sequence (DNA): TGTGCCAGCAGTGAAGGAGGACAGGGGTTCAATGAGCAGTTCTTC. The V gene is TRBV6-4, the J gene TRBJ2-1, with 9 positions matching TRBD1. CDR1 is MRHNA, CDR2 SNTAGT, per germline. The CDR3 contains 15 residues. V lost 3 bases and J lost 6; bases outside the gene matches: 6.

The chain is built from TRBV5-6 and TRBJ2-3, with 8 bases identical to TRBD1. CDR1 and CDR2 (germline): SGHDT, YYEEEE. The CDR3 length is 15 residues. V shed 4 bases, J shed 2 bases, and the junction held 6 bases outside the gene matches. The CDR3 region has the DNA TGTGCCAGCAGCACCGGGACAGGAGACACAGATACGCAGTATTTT. Its protein product is CASSTGTGDTDTQYF.

The CDR3: CASSTGDFSNEQFF. CDR3 DNA: TGCGCCAGCAGCACGGGGGACTTCTCCAATGAGCAGTTCTTC. This rearrangement joins TRBV5-1 to TRBJ2-1; weak D call: TRBD2 (6 bases). The CDR3 spans 14 residues. Germline-derived CDR1 and CDR2 are SGHRS and YFSETQ. V lost 4 bases, J lost 6 bases, and 14 bases lay in between.

CDR3 protein: CASSVTRQGFYGYTF. In DNA, the CDR3 is TGTGCCAGCAGCGTAACCAGACAGGGCTTCTATGGCTACACCTTC. The chain has TRBV9 and TRBJ1-2; 7 nucleotides agree with TRBD1. The germline V gene has CDR1 SGDLS and CDR2 YYNGEE. The CDR3 runs 15 residues. V lost 1 base to trimming and J lost 4 bases; unmatched junction nucleotides: 7.

The DNA of the CDR3 is TGTGCCAGCAGCCTTCAGGGTAACCTTGACTCTGGAAACACCATATATTTT. It is translated as CASSLQGNLDSGNTIYF. V gene TRBV4-2 combines with J gene TRBJ1-3; the D gene is possibly TRBD1 (5 bases). The CDR3 consists of 17 residues. The germline V gene has CDR1 LGHNA and CDR2 YNFKEQ. Trimming pared 4 bases from V and 0 bases from J, leaving 16 bases between.

This clone was detected once. The V gene is TRBV27, the J gene TRBJ1-1, with 8 bases lining up with TRBD1. The CDR3 is made up of 14 amino acids. Germline loops: CDR1 MNHEY, CDR2 SMNVEV (reference sequence). Trimming removed 5 bases from V and 6 bases from J; junction bases left unmatched: 8. CDR3 sequence: CASSPQGARAEAFF. The CDR3 DNA reads TGTGCCAGCAGTCCCCAGGGGGCGAGGGCTGAAGCTTTCTTT.

J is TRBJ1-2 and V is TRBV6-6; a weak D match, TRBD1 (6 bases). In germline, CDR1 is MNHNY, CDR2 SVGAGI (reference sequence). Deletions cut 2 bases from V and 12 bases from J, with 16 bases between. The CDR3 loop spans 13 amino acids. The CDR3 DNA reads TGTGCCAGCAGTTACGGTCAGGGAGGGACACACACCTTC. Protein sequence: CASSYGQGGTHTF.

The chain couples TRBV9 to TRBJ1-4; 8 nucleotides line up with TRBD1. The germline gives CDR1 SGDLS, CDR2 YYNGEE. The trim removed 4 bases at V and 7 bases at J, leaving 6 bases unmatched. The length of the CDR3 is 14 residues. The DNA for the CDR3 is TGTGCCAGCAGCCCTTGGGACAGGATTGAAAAACTGTTTTTT. Its protein product is CASSPWDRIEKLFF.

J is TRBJ1-1 and V is TRBV6-6, with 7 bases aligning to TRBD1. The CDR3 is made up of 15 amino acids. With V trimmed by 5 bases and J by 12 bases, 18 bases remained unmatched. Germline values: CDR1 MNHNY, CDR2 SVGAGI (reference sequence). The CDR3: CASSNTPGTVKGSFF. The DNA of the CDR3 is TGTGCCAGCAGTAACACCCCCGGGACAGTCAAAGGGTCTTTCTTT.

The chain is built from TRBV18 and TRBJ1-5; TRBD1 agrees at 8 bases. From germline, CDR1 is KGHSH and CDR2 LQKENI. The CDR3 totals 16 residues. The V segment lost 2 bases and the J segment 4 bases; nucleotides outside the gene matches: 7. The CDR3 DNA reads as TGTGCCAGCTCACCAGAGGGACAGGACCCGAATCAGCCCCAGCATTTT. Encoded protein: CASSPEGQDPNQPQHF.

This chain links TRBV7-2 with TRBJ2-7, with 8 positions matching TRBD1. V lost 1 base and J lost 4; bases outside the gene matches: 9. Germline V CDR1 and CDR2: SGHTA, FQGNSA. The CDR3 totals 16 residues. The CDR3 protein is CASSLDLGQAQYEQYF. The CDR3 bases are TGTGCCAGCAGCTTAGACCTGGGACAGGCTCAATACGAGCAGTACTTC.

The genes are TRBV29-1 and TRBJ2-5; TRBD1 aligns across 7 bases. The better agreement between TRBJ2-7 and the DNA end casts doubt on the J call. Per germline, CDR1 SQVTM and CDR2 ANQGSEA. The CDR3 sequence is 14 residues long. CDR3 DNA sequence: TGCAGCGTTGATGGACAGGATCAGAACTACGAGCAGTACTTC. Encoded protein: CSVDGQDQNYEQYF.

This clone was seen a few times. The chain recombines TRBV4-1 with TRBJ1-1; D remains ambiguous. The CDR3 consists of 14 residues. V was shortened by 1 base and J by 2 bases, with 8 bases between the two germline ends. In germline, CDR1 is MGHRA, CDR2 YSYEKL. CDR3 DNA sequence: TGCGCCAGCAGCCAAGTACCACTTAACACTGAAGCTTTCTTT. It codes for CASSQVPLNTEAFF.

The V and J genes are TRBV27 and TRBJ2-3; 9 bases line up with TRBD1. Germline trimming cut 5 bases from V and 5 bases from J; bases unmatched to any gene: 8. CDR1 and CDR2 (germline): MNHEY, SMNVEV (reference sequence). The CDR3 loop spans 15 amino acids. CDR3 nucleotide sequence: TGTGCCAGCAGTCTCAGGACAGGGGCCGGAGATACGCAGTATTTT. Translated, it gives CASSLRTGAGDTQYF.

V and J are TRBV11-3 and TRBJ2-3; 12 bases match TRBD2. J gave up 4 bases and V 5 bases, and 4 bases lay outside the gene matches. This CDR3 has 15 residues. Germline-derived CDR1 and CDR2 are SGHNT and YENEEA. The CDR3 nucleotides are TGTGCCAGCAGCAAAGGACTAGCGGGACCAGATACGCAGTATTTT. This sequence encodes CASSKGLAGPDTQYF.

This chain links TRBV28 with TRBJ2-1; weak D call: TRBD1 (6 bases). The germline gives CDR1 MDHEN, CDR2 SYDVKM. Trimming removed 10 bases at V and 3 bases at J, with 13 bases between. The CDR3 totals 13 residues. CDR3 sequence reads: CAIKGGRYNEQFF. DNA of the CDR3: TGTGCCATAAAAGGGGGACGCTACAATGAGCAGTTCTTC.

This chain links TRBV6-1 with TRBJ1-2, with a tentative D call TRBD1 (5 bases). CDR3 length equals 13 residues. Germline values: CDR1 MNHNS, CDR2 SASEGT. The V and J ends lost 2 bases and 7 bases respectively, with 11 bases between them. The CDR3 nucleotides read TGTGCCAGCAGTGAATCCGGGACTCTTGGCTACACCTTC. Protein product: CASSESGTLGYTF.

This clone has just one count. The rearrangement links TRBV9 to TRBJ2-2; 8 bases fit TRBD2. V shed 7 bases and J 6 bases; nucleotides not matched to a gene: 14. The CDR3 contains 16 residues. The V gene's germline CDR1 is SGDLS and CDR2 YYNGEE. The CDR3, as DNA: TGTGCCAGCGACCTCGGGTCTAGCGGGCCTCCCGGGGAGCTGTTTTTT. Translation: CASDLGSSGPPGELFF.

This clone was seen only once. This chain connects TRBV9 to TRBJ1-3, with 8 positions matching TRBD1. The CDR3 has 18 residues. CDR1 is SGDLS, CDR2 YYNGEE, per germline. Trimming took 3 bases from V and 0 from J; bases not matched to a gene: 11. CDR3 residues: CASSAAGTGSFSGNTIYF. Here the CDR3 DNA reads TGTGCCAGCAGCGCCGCCGGGACAGGTTCTTTCTCTGGAAACACCATATATTTT.

The gene calls are TRBV2 and TRBJ2-7; D might be TRBD2 (6 bases). CDR3 length: 14 amino acids. CDR1 is SNHLY, CDR2 FYNNEI, per germline. The V and J ends lost 2 bases and 1 base respectively, with 9 bases between them. The CDR3 sequence is CASSERGGSYEQYF. In DNA, the CDR3 is TGTGCCAGCAGTGAACGTGGGGGGTCCTACGAGCAGTACTTC. Together with reference TRBV2 and TRBJ2-7, the CDR3 gives the full variable domain: EPEVTQTPSHQVTQMGQEVILRCVPISNHLYFYWYRQILGQKVEFLVSFYNNEISEKSEIFDDQFSVERPDGSNFTLKIRSTKLEDSAMYFCASSERGGSYEQYFGPGTRLTVT.

This rearrangement joins TRBV7-9 to TRBJ2-7; 7 positions match TRBD1. J lost 1 base, V lost 5 bases, and 5 bases had no gene match. In germline, CDR1 is SEHNR, CDR2 FQNEAQ (reference sequence). The CDR3 length is 14 residues. CDR3 in DNA: TGTGCCAGCAGCGCCCGGGACAGTTCCTACGAGCAGTACTTC. Protein product: CASSARDSSYEQYF.

This chain links TRBV10-2 with TRBJ2-1; 10 nucleotides agree with TRBD2. CDR3 length equals 16 residues. V lost 0 bases to trimming and J lost 8 bases; unmatched junction nucleotides: 7. Germline V gene data show CDR1 as WSHSY and CDR2 as SAAADI. The CDR3 loop reads CASSESSSGSRDEQFF. CDR3 nucleotides: TGCGCCAGCAGTGAGTCGTCTAGCGGGAGTAGGGATGAGCAGTTCTTC.

The chain employs TRBV15 and TRBJ2-7; 7 bases map to TRBD2. Germline V lookup: CDR1 LNHNV, CDR2 YYDKDF (reference sequence). V lost 5 bases, J lost 4 bases, and 2 bases stayed unmatched. CDR3 size: 12 residues. The CDR3, as DNA: TGTGCCACCAGCGGGCGGGGGTACGAGCAGTACTTC. Translation: CATSGRGYEQYF. The whole variable domain, filled in from reference TRBV15 and TRBJ2-7, reads DAMVIQNPRYQVTQFGKPVTLSCSQTLNHNVMYWYQQKSSQAPKLLFHYYDKDFNNEADTPDNFQSRRPNTSFCFLDIRSPGLGDTAMYLCATSGRGYEQYFGPGTRLTVT.